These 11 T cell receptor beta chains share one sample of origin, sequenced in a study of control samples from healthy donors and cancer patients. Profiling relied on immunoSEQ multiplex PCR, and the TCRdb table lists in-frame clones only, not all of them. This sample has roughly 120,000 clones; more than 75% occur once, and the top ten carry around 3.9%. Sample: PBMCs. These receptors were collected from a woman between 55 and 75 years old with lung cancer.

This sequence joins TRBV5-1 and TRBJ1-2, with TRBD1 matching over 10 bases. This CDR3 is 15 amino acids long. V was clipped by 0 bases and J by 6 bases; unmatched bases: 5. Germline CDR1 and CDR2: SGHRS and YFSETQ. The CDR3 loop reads CASSLGQGASHGYTF. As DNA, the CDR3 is TGCGCCAGCAGCTTGGGACAGGGGGCTTCGCATGGCTACACCTTC.

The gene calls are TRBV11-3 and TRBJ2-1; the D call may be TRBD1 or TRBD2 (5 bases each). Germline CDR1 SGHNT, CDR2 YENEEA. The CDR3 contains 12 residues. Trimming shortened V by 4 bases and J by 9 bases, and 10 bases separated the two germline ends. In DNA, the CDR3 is TGTGCCAGCAGCTCCGGGACGGGTGAGCAGTTCTTC. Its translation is CASSSGTGEQFF.

DNA of the CDR3: TGTGCCAGCAGCCCAGACAGCCCTTCCTCTGGAAACACCATATATTTT. Translating gives CASSPDSPSSGNTIYF. The V call is TRBV7-9, the J call TRBJ1-3, with D tentatively TRBD1 (5 bases). The V and J ends lost 5 bases and 0 bases respectively, with 14 bases between them. CDR1 and CDR2 (germline): SEHNR, FQNEAQ (reference sequence). This CDR3 region has 16 residues.

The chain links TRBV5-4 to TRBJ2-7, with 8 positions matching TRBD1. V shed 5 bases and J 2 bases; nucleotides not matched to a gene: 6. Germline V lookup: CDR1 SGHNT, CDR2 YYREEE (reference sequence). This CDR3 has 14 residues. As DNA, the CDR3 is TGTGCCAGCAGTGGGACAGGAACAACCTACGAGCAGTACTTC. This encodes CASSGTGTTYEQYF.

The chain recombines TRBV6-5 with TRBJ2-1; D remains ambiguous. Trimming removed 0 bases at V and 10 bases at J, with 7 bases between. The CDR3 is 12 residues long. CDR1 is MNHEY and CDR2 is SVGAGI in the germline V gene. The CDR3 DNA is TGTGCCAGCAGTTACTCCGTGGGAGAGCAGTTCTTC. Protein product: CASSYSVGEQFF.

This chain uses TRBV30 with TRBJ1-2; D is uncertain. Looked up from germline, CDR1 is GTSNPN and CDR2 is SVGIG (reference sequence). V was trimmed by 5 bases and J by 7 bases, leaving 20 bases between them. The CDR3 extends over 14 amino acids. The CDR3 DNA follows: TGTGCCTGGGAACCGGTACGACCCGGACCTGGCTACACCTTC. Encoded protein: CAWEPVRPGPGYTF.

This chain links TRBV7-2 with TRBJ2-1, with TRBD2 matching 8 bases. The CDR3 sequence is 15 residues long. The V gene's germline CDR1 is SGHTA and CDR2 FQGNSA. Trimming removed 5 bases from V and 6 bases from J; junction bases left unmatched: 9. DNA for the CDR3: TGTGCCAGCAGCCTCTGGACTAGCACTTCCAATGAGCAGTTCTTC. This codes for CASSLWTSTSNEQFF. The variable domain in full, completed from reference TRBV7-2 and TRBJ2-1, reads GAGVSQSPSNKVTEKGKDVELRCDPISGHTALYWYRQSLGQGLEFLIYFQGNSAPDKSGLPSDRFSAERTGGSVSTLTIQRTQQEDSAVYLCASSLWTSTSNEQFFGPGTRLTVL.

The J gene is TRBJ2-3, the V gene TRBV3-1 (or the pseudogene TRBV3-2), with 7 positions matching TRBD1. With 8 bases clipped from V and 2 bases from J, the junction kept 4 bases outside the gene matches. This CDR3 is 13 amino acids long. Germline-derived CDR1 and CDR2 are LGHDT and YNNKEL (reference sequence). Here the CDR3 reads CASAQGVTDTQYF. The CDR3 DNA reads TGTGCCAGCGCCCAGGGGGTCACAGATACGCAGTATTTT.

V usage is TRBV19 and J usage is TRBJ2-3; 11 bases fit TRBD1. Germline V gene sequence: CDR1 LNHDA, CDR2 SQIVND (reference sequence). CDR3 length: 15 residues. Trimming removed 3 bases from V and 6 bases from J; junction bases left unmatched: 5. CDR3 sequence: CASSIRTGGADTQYF. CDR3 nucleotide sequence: TGTGCCAGTAGTATTCGGACAGGGGGCGCGGATACGCAGTATTTT.

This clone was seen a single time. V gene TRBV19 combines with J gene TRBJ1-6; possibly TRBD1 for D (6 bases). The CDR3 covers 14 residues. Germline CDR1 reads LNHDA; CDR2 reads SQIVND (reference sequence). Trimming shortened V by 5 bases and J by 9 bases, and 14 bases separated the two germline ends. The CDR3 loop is CASSGGAGISPLHF. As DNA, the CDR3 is TGTGCCAGTAGTGGGGGCGCAGGTATTTCACCCCTCCACTTT.

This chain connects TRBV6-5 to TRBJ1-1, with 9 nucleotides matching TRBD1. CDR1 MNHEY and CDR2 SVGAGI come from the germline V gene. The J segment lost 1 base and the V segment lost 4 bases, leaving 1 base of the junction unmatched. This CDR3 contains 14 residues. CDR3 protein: CASSSGQGNTEAFF. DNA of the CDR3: TGTGCCAGCAGTTCGGGACAGGGGAACACTGAAGCTTTCTTT.